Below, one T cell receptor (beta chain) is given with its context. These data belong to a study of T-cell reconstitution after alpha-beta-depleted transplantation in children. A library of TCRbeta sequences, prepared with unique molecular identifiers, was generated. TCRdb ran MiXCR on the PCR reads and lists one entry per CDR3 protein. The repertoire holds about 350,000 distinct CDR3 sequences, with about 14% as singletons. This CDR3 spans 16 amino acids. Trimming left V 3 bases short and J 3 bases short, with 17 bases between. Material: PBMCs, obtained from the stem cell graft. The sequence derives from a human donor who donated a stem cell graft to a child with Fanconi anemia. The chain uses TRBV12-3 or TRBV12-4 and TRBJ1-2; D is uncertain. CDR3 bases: TGTGCCAGCAGTTTTAAGGCAGGCCCAGTTGACTATGGCTACACCTTC. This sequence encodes CASSFKAGPVDYGYTF.